A selection of T cell receptor beta chains follows, all from one sample in a study of identical twins. MiXCR, run by TCRdb on the 5' RACE reads, gives a single entry per CDR3 protein. The sample lists 350,000 to 600,000 distinct CDR3 sequences, 11% to 15% occurring once. This sample also belongs to another study, concerning yellow fever vaccine responses in identical twins.

The source material was CD4+ T cells sorted from blood. These receptors originate from a woman aged 18-35 years in good health. Both conserved end residues are part of each CDR3. The order of the fields is J gene, D gene, V gene, clone size, CDR3 DNA, CDR3 protein. The D gene is left open where the match is weak. Clone sizes are given selectively: once, few, many, or a class where the clone is expanded.

J: TRBJ2-7
D: TRBD1
V: TRBV20-1
size: few
DNA: TGCAGTGCTACAACTGGACAGGGCTACTACGAGCAGTACTTC
CDR3: CSATTGQGYYEQYF

J: TRBJ1-1
D: -
V: TRBV19
size: few
DNA: TGTGCCAGTGTGAGGGGACGGGTACGAACTGAAGCTTTCTTT
CDR3: CASVRGRVRTEAFF

J: TRBJ2-7
D: TRBD2
V: TRBV5-1
size: few
DNA: TGCGCCAGCAGCTTGGCCGTAGCGGGAGACTACGAGCAGTACTTC
CDR3: CASSLAVAGDYEQYF

J: TRBJ2-1
D: TRBD2
V: TRBV5-1
size: -
DNA: TGCGCCAGCATGACTAGCGGGATCGGCAATGAGCAGTTCTTC
CDR3: CASMTSGIGNEQFF

J: TRBJ2-5
D: -
V: TRBV24-1
size: few
DNA: TGTGCCACCAGTGCCCCCGGCGGAGCGGACCAAGAGACCCAGTACTTC
CDR3: CATSAPGGADQETQYF

J: TRBJ2-1
D: TRBD1
V: TRBV12-3/TRBV12-4
size: -
DNA: TGTGCCAGCAGTCCGGACAGGGCCAATGAGCAGTTCTTC
CDR3: CASSPDRANEQFF

J: TRBJ2-3
D: -
V: TRBV5-1
size: -
DNA: TGCGCCAGCAGCTATGACGACACAGATACGCAGTATTTT
CDR3: CASSYDDTDTQYF

J: TRBJ2-7
D: -
V: TRBV5-1
size: many
DNA: TGCGCCAGCAGCTTGGCCGGACAGAGTTACGAGCAGTACTTC
CDR3: CASSLAGQSYEQYF

J: TRBJ1-1
D: -
V: TRBV2
size: few
DNA: TGTGCCAGTCAACTCCGGGGAGATCGAGCTTTCTTT
CDR3: CASQLRGDRAFF

J: TRBJ2-2
D: -
V: TRBV2
size: -
DNA: TGTGCCAGCAGTGAAAGGGGGGCAGGCGGGGAGCTGTTTTTT
CDR3: CASSERGAGGELFF

J: TRBJ2-3
D: -
V: TRBV7-2
size: few
DNA: TGTGCCAGCAGCCTTTCTAGCGTGAATACGCAGTATTTT
CDR3: CASSLSSVNTQYF

J: TRBJ2-5
D: TRBD2
V: TRBV5-1
size: -
DNA: TGCGCCAGCAGCTTGGAGGGACTAGCGGGGGGTAGGAAGACCCAGTACTTC
CDR3: CASSLEGLAGGRKTQYF

J: TRBJ2-1
D: -
V: TRBV28
size: -
DNA: TGTGCCAGCAGCATGACAGGGAGGAATGAGCAGTTCTTC
CDR3: CASSMTGRNEQFF

J: TRBJ2-7
D: -
V: TRBV12-2
size: -
DNA: TGTGCAAGTCGCTTAGTTGGTACGAGCGGGAGGGAATACCACGAGCAGTACTTC
CDR3: CASRLVGTSGREYHEQYF

J: TRBJ2-5
D: TRBD2
V: TRBV20-1
size: -
DNA: TGCAGTGCTTGGACTAGCGGGGAAGAGACCCAGTACTTC
CDR3: CSAWTSGEETQYF

J: TRBJ2-1
D: TRBD1
V: TRBV9
size: few
DNA: TGTGCCAGCAGCACCCGGACAGGGGTGGATGAGCAGTTCTTC
CDR3: CASSTRTGVDEQFF

J: TRBJ2-1
D: -
V: TRBV21-1
size: many
DNA: TGTGCCAGCAACTCACTGAACGGTGAGCAGTTCTTC
CDR3: CASNSLNGEQFF

J: TRBJ2-3
D: TRBD2
V: TRBV7-2
size: -
DNA: TGTGCCAGCAGCCTCCTACTAGCGGGGGGGTCTACAGATACGCAGTATTTT
CDR3: CASSLLLAGGSTDTQYF

J: TRBJ2-2
D: TRBD1
V: TRBV18
size: few
DNA: TGTGCCAGCTCACCACCTCCGGGACAGGGCCTTGCCGGGGAGCTGTTTTTT
CDR3: CASSPPPGQGLAGELFF

J: TRBJ2-5
D: TRBD2
V: TRBV11-2
size: few
DNA: TGTGCCAGCAGCACAGGGACTAGCGGGAGTATTGAGACCCAGTACTTC
CDR3: CASSTGTSGSIETQYF

J: TRBJ2-5
D: TRBD1
V: TRBV3-1
size: -
DNA: TGTGCCAGCAGCCCCACAGGACAGGGCCAAGAGACCCAGTACTTC
CDR3: CASSPTGQGQETQYF

J: TRBJ1-2
D: -
V: TRBV5-5
size: few
DNA: TGTGCCAGCAGCTTTCAATATGGCTACACCTTC
CDR3: CASSFQYGYTF

J: TRBJ1-1
D: -
V: TRBV12-3/TRBV12-4
size: -
DNA: TGTGCCAGCAGTCTCCCCGCGGGGGGTGTGTCTGAAGCTTTCTTT
CDR3: CASSLPAGGVSEAFF

J: TRBJ2-3
D: TRBD2
V: TRBV4-3
size: -
DNA: TGCGCCAGCAGCCAAGAGGCTAGCGGGGGCACAGATACGCAGTATTTT
CDR3: CASSQEASGGTDTQYF

J: TRBJ2-1
D: TRBD2
V: TRBV29-1
size: few
DNA: TGCAGCGTTCCTAGCGGGAGTCCTAGCTCCTACAATGAGCAGTTCTTC
CDR3: CSVPSGSPSSYNEQFF

J: TRBJ2-1
D: -
V: TRBV30
size: -
DNA: TGTGCCTGGAGTGCCCCAAAGGGGGTGGAGTACAATGAGCAGTTCTTC
CDR3: CAWSAPKGVEYNEQFF

J: TRBJ1-1
D: -
V: TRBV29-1
size: -
DNA: TGCAGCGTCAGCCCCCGAGGACCTGGCACTGAAGCTTTCTTT
CDR3: CSVSPRGPGTEAFF

J: TRBJ2-7
D: -
V: TRBV29-1
size: -
DNA: TGCAGCGTTGGCGGGACTGGGGGATACGAGCAGTACTTC
CDR3: CSVGGTGGYEQYF

J: TRBJ2-7
D: -
V: TRBV7-2
size: few
DNA: TGTGCCAGCAGCCTACACGGGGTATACGAGCAGTACTTC
CDR3: CASSLHGVYEQYF

J: TRBJ2-5
D: -
V: TRBV6-2/TRBV6-3
size: many
DNA: TGTGCCAGCAGACTCGGGGAGACCCAGTACTTC
CDR3: CASRLGETQYF

J: TRBJ1-3
D: -
V: TRBV28
size: few
DNA: TGTGCCAGCAGTTTATGGGGCCGCTCTGGAAACACCATATATTTT
CDR3: CASSLWGRSGNTIYF

J: TRBJ2-1
D: -
V: TRBV28
size: few
DNA: TGTGCCAGCAGCCCTTATGATGAGCAGTTCTTC
CDR3: CASSPYDEQFF

J: TRBJ2-5
D: -
V: TRBV25-1
size: few
DNA: TGTGCCAGCAGTGAATATCTAGGGATAGAGACCCAGTACTTC
CDR3: CASSEYLGIETQYF

J: TRBJ2-1
D: -
V: TRBV18
size: few
DNA: TGTGCCAGCTCACCACGAGGGTATGAGCAGTTCTTC
CDR3: CASSPRGYEQFF

J: TRBJ2-5
D: TRBD2
V: TRBV30
size: -
DNA: TGTGCCTTTTCCTCCGGGACTAGCGGGGTAGAGACCCAGTACTTC
CDR3: CAFSSGTSGVETQYF

J: TRBJ1-6
D: -
V: TRBV10-3
size: -
DNA: TGTGCCATTTCTCCAGAATCAGGACAGAGAAATTCACCCCTCCACTTT
CDR3: CAISPESGQRNSPLHF

J: TRBJ2-3
D: -
V: TRBV5-1
size: few
DNA: TGCGCCAGCAGCCCGCGGACGAATGCAGATACGCAGTATTTT
CDR3: CASSPRTNADTQYF

J: TRBJ2-6
D: TRBD2
V: TRBV7-3
size: few
DNA: TGTGCCAGCAGCTTAGGACTAGCGGGGACCTCGTCTGGGGCCAACGTCCTGACTTTC
CDR3: CASSLGLAGTSSGANVLTF

J: TRBJ2-3
D: -
V: TRBV28
size: many
DNA: TGTGCCAGCGTCCTTGAGGGAGGGGGGCCAGATACGCAGTATTTT
CDR3: CASVLEGGGPDTQYF

J: TRBJ2-5
D: TRBD2
V: TRBV7-2
size: few
DNA: TGTGCCAGCAGCGTGACTAGCGGGACGCAAGAGACCCAGTACTTC
CDR3: CASSVTSGTQETQYF

J: TRBJ2-7
D: TRBD2
V: TRBV7-2
size: few
DNA: TGTGCCAGCAGCTTAGGGACTAGCGGGAAACGCTACGAGCAGTACTTC
CDR3: CASSLGTSGKRYEQYF

J: TRBJ1-3
D: -
V: TRBV5-1
size: -
DNA: TGCGCCAGCAGCTTTACACCCTTCTCTGGAAACACCATATATTTT
CDR3: CASSFTPFSGNTIYF

J: TRBJ2-3
D: TRBD1
V: TRBV10-3
size: many
DNA: TGTGCCATCAGTGAACCCGGACAGGCCGCAGATACGCAGTATTTT
CDR3: CAISEPGQAADTQYF

J: TRBJ2-3
D: TRBD2
V: TRBV7-2
size: -
DNA: TGTGCCAGCAGCCAGGCTAGCGGGAGCCTCGCAGATACGCAGTATTTT
CDR3: CASSQASGSLADTQYF

J: TRBJ2-5
D: -
V: TRBV20-1
size: few
DNA: TGCAGTGCTAGCCCCAGGAACCAAGAGACCCAGTACTTC
CDR3: CSASPRNQETQYF

J: TRBJ2-7
D: -
V: TRBV4-3
size: -
DNA: TGCGCCAGCAGCCAATTCCCGCCGGGTCTAAACACCGTTGGGGAGCAGTACTTC
CDR3: CASSQFPPGLNTVGEQYF